This TCR beta chain was recorded in a study of breast tumors, draining lymph nodes, adjacent tissues. This clonotype was seen ten or more times. The antigen is not known. MiXCR was run by TCRdb on the multiplex PCR reads, yielding one entry per CDR3 protein. This sample has roughly 130,000 distinct CDR3 sequences, with around a third found just once. Notes on the study in general: Compared with lymph nodes, tumors were less diverse; compared with nontumor tissue, more. Tumor T cell lymph node origin was a supported hypothesis, not proven.

Samples came from axillary lymph nodes draining the breast cancer. The clonotype comes from a female donor with breast cancer. Some clones in this sample may be carry-over from other donors' samples. The sequenced material came from axillary lymph node tissue.

The CDR3 nucleotides read TGTGCCAGCAGCCCGGACAGGGCGACCTACAATGAGCAGTTCTTC. It is translated as CASSPDRATYNEQFF. This chain connects TRBV7-3 to TRBJ2-1; 8 bases align to TRBD1. Germline V lookup: CDR1 SGHTA, CDR2 FQGTGA. The CDR3 length is 15 residues. V shed 5 bases and J 2 bases; nucleotides not matched to a gene: 5.